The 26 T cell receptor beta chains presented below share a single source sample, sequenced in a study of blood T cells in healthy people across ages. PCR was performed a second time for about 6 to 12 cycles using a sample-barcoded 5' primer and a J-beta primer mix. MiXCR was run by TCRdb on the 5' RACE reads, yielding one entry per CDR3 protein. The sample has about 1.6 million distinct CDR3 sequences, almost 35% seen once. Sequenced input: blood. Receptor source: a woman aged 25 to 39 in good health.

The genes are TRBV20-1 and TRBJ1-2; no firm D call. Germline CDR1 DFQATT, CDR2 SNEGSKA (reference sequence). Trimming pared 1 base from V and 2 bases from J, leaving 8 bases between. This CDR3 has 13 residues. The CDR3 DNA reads TGCAGTGCTAGAGGCAGGCGGAACTATGGCTACACCTTC. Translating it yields CSARGRRNYGYTF.

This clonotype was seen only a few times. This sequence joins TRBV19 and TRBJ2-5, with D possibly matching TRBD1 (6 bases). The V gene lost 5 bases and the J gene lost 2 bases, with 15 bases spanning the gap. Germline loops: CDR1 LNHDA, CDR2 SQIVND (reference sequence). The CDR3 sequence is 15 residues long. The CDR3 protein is CASSLGQKRQETQYF. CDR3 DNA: TGTGCCAGTAGTCTAGGACAGAAACGACAAGAGACCCAGTACTTC.

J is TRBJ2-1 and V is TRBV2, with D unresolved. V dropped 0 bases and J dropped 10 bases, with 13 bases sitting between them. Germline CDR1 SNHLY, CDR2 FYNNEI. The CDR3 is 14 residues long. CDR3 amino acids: CASSEAARLGEQFF. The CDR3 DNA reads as TGTGCCAGCAGTGAAGCAGCTAGGCTAGGGGAGCAGTTCTTC.

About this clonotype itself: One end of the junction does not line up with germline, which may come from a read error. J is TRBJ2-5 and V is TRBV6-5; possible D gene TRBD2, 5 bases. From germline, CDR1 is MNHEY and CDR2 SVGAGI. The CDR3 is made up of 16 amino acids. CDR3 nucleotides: TGTGCCAGCGGTTACCTCCGAGGTTCGGGGCAAGAGACCCAGTACTTC. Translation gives CASGYLRGSGQETQYF.

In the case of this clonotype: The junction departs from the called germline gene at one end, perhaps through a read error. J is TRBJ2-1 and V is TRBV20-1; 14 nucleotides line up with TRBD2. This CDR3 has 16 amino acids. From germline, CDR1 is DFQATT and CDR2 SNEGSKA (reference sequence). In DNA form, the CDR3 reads TGCAGAGCTAGAGTACGGACTAGCGGGGGGTGGGATGAGCAGTTCTTC. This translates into CRARVRTSGGWDEQFF.

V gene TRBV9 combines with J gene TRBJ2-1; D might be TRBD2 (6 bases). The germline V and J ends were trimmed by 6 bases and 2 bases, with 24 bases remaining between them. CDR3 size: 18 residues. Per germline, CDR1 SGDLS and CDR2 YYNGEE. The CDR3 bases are TGTGCCAGCACCGCGGGACCCCTAAACCCTGGGCCCTACAATGAGCAGTTCTTC. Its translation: CASTAGPLNPGPYNEQFF.

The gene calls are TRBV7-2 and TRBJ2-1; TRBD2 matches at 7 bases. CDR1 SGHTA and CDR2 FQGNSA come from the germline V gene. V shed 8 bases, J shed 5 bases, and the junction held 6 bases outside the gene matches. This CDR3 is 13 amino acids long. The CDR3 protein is CASGYRGDNEQFF. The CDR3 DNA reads TGTGCCAGCGGCTACCGGGGGGACAATGAGCAGTTCTTC.

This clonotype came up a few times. The CDR3 DNA reads TGTGCCAGCAGCTTGTACCTCGGACTAGCCGGCACAGATACGCAGTATTTT. Protein sequence: CASSLYLGLAGTDTQYF. The chain is built from TRBV7-9 and TRBJ2-3, with 8 bases that match TRBD2. This CDR3 has 17 residues. CDR1 is SEHNR, CDR2 FQNEAQ, per germline (reference sequence). Germline trimming cut 3 bases from V and 1 base from J; bases unmatched to any gene: 9.

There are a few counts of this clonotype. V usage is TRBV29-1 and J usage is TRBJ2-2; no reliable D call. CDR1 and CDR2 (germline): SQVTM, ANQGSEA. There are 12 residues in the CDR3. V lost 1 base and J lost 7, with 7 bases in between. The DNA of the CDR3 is TGCAGCGTTGAAGTCCTGAGCGGGGAGCTGTTTTTT. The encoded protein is CSVEVLSGELFF.

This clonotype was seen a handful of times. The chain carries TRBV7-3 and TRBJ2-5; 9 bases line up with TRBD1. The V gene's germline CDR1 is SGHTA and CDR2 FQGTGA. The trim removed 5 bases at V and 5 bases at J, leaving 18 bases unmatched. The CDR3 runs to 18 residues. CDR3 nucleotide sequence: TGTGCCAGCAGCCACCGGAGGGGAGGGACAGGGACATTGGAGACCCAGTACTTC. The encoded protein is CASSHRRGGTGTLETQYF.

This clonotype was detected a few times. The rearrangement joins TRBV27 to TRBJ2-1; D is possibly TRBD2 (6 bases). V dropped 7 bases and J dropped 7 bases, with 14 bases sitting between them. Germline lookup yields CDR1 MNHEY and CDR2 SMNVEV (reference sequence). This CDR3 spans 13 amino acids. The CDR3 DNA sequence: TGTGCCAGCAAAACCGGGAGCTTGAATGAGCAGTTCTTC. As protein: CASKTGSLNEQFF.

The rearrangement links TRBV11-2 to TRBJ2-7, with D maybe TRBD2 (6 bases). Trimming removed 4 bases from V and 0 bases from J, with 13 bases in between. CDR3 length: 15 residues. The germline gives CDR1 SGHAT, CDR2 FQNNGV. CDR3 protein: CASSSAGTLSYEQYF. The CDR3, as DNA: TGTGCCAGCAGCTCCGCGGGGACCCTCTCCTACGAGCAGTACTTC.

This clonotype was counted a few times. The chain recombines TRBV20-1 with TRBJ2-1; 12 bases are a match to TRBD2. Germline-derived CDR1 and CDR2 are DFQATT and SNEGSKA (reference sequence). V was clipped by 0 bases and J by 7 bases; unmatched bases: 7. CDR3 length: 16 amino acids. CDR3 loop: CSARDPLAGGGNEQFF. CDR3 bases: TGCAGTGCTAGAGATCCCCTAGCGGGAGGGGGGAATGAGCAGTTCTTC.

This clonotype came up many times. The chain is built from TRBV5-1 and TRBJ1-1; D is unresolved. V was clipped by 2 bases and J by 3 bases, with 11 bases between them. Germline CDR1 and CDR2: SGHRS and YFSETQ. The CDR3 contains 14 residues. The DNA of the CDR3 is TGCGCCAGCAGCTTTGCGGGGAGGGACACTGAAGCTTTCTTT. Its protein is CASSFAGRDTEAFF.

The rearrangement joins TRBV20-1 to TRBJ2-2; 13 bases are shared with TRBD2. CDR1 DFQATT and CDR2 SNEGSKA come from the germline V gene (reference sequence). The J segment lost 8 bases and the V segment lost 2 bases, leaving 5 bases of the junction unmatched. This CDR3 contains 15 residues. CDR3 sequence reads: CSARPPGLAGGELFF. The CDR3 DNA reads TGCAGTGCTAGACCTCCGGGACTAGCGGGAGGGGAGCTGTTTTTT.

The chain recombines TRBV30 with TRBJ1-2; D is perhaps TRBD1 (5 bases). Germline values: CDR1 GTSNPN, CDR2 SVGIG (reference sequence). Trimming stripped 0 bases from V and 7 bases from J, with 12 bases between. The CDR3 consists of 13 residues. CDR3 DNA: TGTGCCTGGAGTGTACGGGGCTTAGGTGGCTACACCTTC. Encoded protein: CAWSVRGLGGYTF.

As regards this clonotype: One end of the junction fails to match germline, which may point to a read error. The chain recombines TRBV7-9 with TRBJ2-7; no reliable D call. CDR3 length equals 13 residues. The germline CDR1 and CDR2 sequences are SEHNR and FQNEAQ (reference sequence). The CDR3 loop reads CASGLPGGYEQYF. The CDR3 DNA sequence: TGTGCCAGCGGCTTACCGGGTGGCTACGAGCAGTACTTC.

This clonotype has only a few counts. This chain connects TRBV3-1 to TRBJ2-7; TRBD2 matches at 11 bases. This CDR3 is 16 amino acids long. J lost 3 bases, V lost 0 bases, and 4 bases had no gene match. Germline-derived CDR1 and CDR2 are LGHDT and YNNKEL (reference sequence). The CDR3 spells CASSQDLLAGGYEQYF. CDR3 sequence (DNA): TGTGCCAGCAGCCAAGATCTGCTAGCGGGAGGCTACGAGCAGTACTTC.

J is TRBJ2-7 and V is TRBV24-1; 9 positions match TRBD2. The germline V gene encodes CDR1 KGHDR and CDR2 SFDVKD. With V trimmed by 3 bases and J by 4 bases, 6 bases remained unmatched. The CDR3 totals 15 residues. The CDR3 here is CATSDATSGRYEQYF. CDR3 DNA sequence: TGTGCCACCAGTGATGCGACTAGCGGACGATACGAGCAGTACTTC.

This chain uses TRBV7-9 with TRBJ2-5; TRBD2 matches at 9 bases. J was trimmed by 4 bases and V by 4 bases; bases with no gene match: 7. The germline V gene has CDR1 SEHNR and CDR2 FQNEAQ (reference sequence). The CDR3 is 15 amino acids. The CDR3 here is CASSWGLALGETQYF. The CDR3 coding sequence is TGTGCCAGCAGCTGGGGACTAGCCTTAGGAGAGACCCAGTACTTC.

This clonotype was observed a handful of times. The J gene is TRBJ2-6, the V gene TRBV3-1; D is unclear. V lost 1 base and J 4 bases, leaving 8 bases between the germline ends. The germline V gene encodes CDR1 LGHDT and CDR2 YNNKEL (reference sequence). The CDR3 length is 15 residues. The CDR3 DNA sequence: TGTGCCAGCAGCCAAGTCTTGGGGGGGGCCAACGTCCTGACTTTC. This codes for CASSQVLGGANVLTF.

The CDR3 here is CASRGTDSGNTIYF. CDR3 DNA: TGCGCCAGCAGGGGGACCGACTCTGGAAACACCATATATTTT. This chain connects TRBV10-2 to TRBJ1-3, with D perhaps TRBD1 (5 bases). V lost 6 bases and J lost 0, with 9 bases in between. CDR3 length equals 14 residues. Germline V gene lookup returns CDR1 WSHSY and CDR2 SAAADI.

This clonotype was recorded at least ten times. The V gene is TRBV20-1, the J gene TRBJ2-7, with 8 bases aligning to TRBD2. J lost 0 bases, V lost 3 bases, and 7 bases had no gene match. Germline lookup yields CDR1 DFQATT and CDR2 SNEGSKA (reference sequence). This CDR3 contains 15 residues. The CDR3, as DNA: TGCAGTGCTAGGGGTAGCGGGGCCCTCTCCTACGAGCAGTACTTC. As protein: CSARGSGALSYEQYF.

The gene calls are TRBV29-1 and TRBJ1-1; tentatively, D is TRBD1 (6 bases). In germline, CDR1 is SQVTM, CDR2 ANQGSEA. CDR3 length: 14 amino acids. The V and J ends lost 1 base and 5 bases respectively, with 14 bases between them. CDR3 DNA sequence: TGCAGCGTTGAAGCGGGGGGGCGCTGGACTGAAGCTTTCTTT. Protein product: CSVEAGGRWTEAFF. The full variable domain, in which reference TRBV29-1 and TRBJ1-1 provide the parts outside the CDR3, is SAVISQKPSRDICQRGTSLTIQCQVDSQVTMMFWYRQQPGQSLTLIATANQGSEATYESGFVIDKFPISRPNLTFSTLTVSNMSPEDSSIYLCSVEAGGRWTEAFFGQGTRLTVV.

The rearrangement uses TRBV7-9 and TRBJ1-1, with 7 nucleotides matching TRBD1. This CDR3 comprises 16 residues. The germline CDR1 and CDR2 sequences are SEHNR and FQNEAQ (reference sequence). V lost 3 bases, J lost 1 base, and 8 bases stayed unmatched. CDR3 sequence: CASSFPPGTENTEAFF. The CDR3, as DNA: TGTGCCAGCAGCTTCCCCCCCGGGACAGAGAACACTGAAGCTTTCTTT.

The CDR3 reads CASSQGTGTSNQPQHF. The CDR3 DNA follows: TGTGCCAGCAGCCAGGGGACAGGGACTAGCAATCAGCCCCAGCATTTT. This rearrangement joins TRBV3-1 to TRBJ1-5; TRBD1 matches at 9 bases. This CDR3 region has 16 residues. Germline CDR1 reads LGHDT; CDR2 reads YNNKEL (reference sequence). V was clipped by 3 bases and J by 0 bases; unmatched bases: 3.